Included here is one T cell receptor beta chain sequence, with context. Enrolment of Seattle patients took place during active infection, and they were followed longitudinally. Per the original data handling: It was from reference gene primer amplification that nucleated cell counts were estimated. Clones were sequenced by immunoSEQ multiplex PCR, and TCRdb holds only the in-frame ones, with some missing. V, J and clone size were drawn from that table, and D and trimming were deduced from the DNA. There are roughly 410,000 clones in the sample; more than 75% occur only once, and about 2.3% lies in the top ten. Germline CDR1 reads SEHNR; CDR2 reads FQNEAQ (reference sequence). Trimming took off 0 bases at V and 10 bases at J, with 9 bases between the two ends. The CDR3 loop spans 13 amino acids. The record originates from a study of blood T cell repertoires in COVID-19. About the research overall: From the United States, Italy and Spain came samples of acute and convalescent COVID-19. Nucleic acid was either cDNA or gDNA, and it came from T cells, B-cell-depleted T cells, or PBMCs.

This rearrangement joins TRBV7-9 to TRBJ2-2; the D is unclear. The sequence derives from an older woman with COVID-19, enrolled during active disease. The specimen was peripheral blood. As DNA, the CDR3 is TGTGCCAGCAGCTTAGCGGTCTACGTGGAGCTGTTTTTT. Its translation is CASSLAVYVELFF.